This record covers a single T cell receptor beta chain. Its target is not known. It differs at one base from a far larger clone, so likely a read error. This entry belongs to a study of shared clonotypes between healthy human individuals. Study outcomes and limitations: Sampling covered blood only; tissue repertoires likely differ.

In the original processing: Filtering differed because ImmunoSEQ produced junction-only sequences that carried no quality scores. This table comes from immunoSEQ multiplex PCR, and its TCRdb copy is limited to in-frame clones, with some not included. V, J and clone size were drawn from that table, and D and trimming were deduced from the DNA. In the table there are some 450,000 clones, around 77% of which are singletons. Caucasian adults living in Nashville, Tennessee, provided all samples. Germline V gene sequence: CDR1 MDHEN, CDR2 SYDVKM. CDR3 length: 13 amino acids. Trimming stripped 8 bases from V and 7 bases from J, with 14 bases between.

This sequence joins TRBV28 and TRBJ2-2; D remains unclear. The TCR was taken from a middle-aged woman in good health. Some clones in this sample may be carry-over from other donors' samples. Sequencing was performed on PBMCs. The CDR3: CASRPIGIGELFF. The CDR3 DNA follows: TGTGCCAGCCGACCGATAGGGATCGGGGAGCTGTTTTTT.